The rows below give T cell receptor beta chains drawn from one sample of a study of regulatory T cells in long-lasting Graves disease. TCRdb re-called the multiplex PCR reads with MiXCR, one entry per CDR3 protein. The table lists about 400,000 distinct CDR3 sequences, roughly 15% of them singletons. The same data also contributed to another study, on T cells in Graves' hyperthyroidism and ophthalmopathy.

The specimen was peripheral blood mononuclear cells (PBMCs), collected at new diagnosis, from a patient treated with antithyroid drugs. All receptors derive from a woman between 18 and 29 years old with Graves disease. Both conserved end residues are part of each CDR3. D genes are given only for firm matches. Size values are once, few and many counts, or a class for expanded clones, and some rows have none.

j_gene	abundance	v_gene	d_gene	CDR3aa	CDR3nt
TRBJ2-5	many	TRBV3-1	TRBD2	CASSRLAGQETQYF	TGTGCCAGCAGCCGACTAGCGGGGCAAGAGACCCAGTACTTC
TRBJ2-6	.	TRBV25-1	TRBD1	CASSLRTGAGANVLTF	TGTGCCAGCAGCCTCCGAACAGGGGCTGGGGCCAACGTCCTGACTTTC
TRBJ1-1	many	TRBV6-1	.	CASSERRIGDTEAFF	TGTGCCAGCAGTGAACGCCGCATTGGGGACACTGAAGCTTTCTTT
TRBJ1-3	.	TRBV29-1	.	CSVELSLSGNTIYF	TGCAGCGTTGAACTCTCCCTCTCTGGAAACACCATATATTTT
TRBJ2-1	many	TRBV7-2	TRBD1	CASSLGQRSNEQFF	TGTGCCAGCAGCTTGGGACAGAGATCGAATGAGCAGTTCTTC
TRBJ1-5	few	TRBV3-1	.	CASSHSAGIFNQPQHF	TGTGCCAGCAGCCACTCCGCGGGGATTTTCAATCAGCCCCAGCATTTT
TRBJ1-6	few	TRBV5-6	.	CASSLAKVSYNSPLHF	TGTGCCAGCAGCTTGGCCAAGGTCTCCTATAATTCACCCCTCCACTTT
TRBJ2-7	many	TRBV5-5	.	CASSWTVAYEQYF	TGTGCCAGCAGCTGGACGGTGGCGTACGAGCAGTACTTC
TRBJ2-2	many	TRBV7-2	.	CASSLMHVTGELFF	TGTGCCAGCAGCCTAATGCACGTCACCGGGGAGCTGTTTTTT
TRBJ2-7	many	TRBV3-1	.	CASSQVPGSSYEQYF	TGTGCCAGCAGCCAAGTCCCAGGGAGCTCCTACGAGCAGTACTTC
TRBJ2-6	.	TRBV9	TRBD1	CASTSRTGNTGANVLTF	TGTGCCAGCACCTCCAGGACAGGGAACACTGGGGCCAACGTCCTGACTTTC
TRBJ2-1	.	TRBV19	TRBD2	CASSTSGSRNEQFF	TGTGCCAGTAGTACTAGCGGGAGTCGGAATGAGCAGTTCTTC
TRBJ2-5	many	TRBV12-3/TRBV12-4	TRBD2	CASGISGAQETQYF	TGTGCCAGCGGTATCAGCGGGGCACAAGAGACCCAGTACTTC
TRBJ1-1	.	TRBV12-3/TRBV12-4	TRBD1	CASSNRGMNTEAFF	TGTGCCAGCAGCAACAGGGGAATGAACACTGAAGCTTTCTTT
TRBJ2-7	many	TRBV11-2	.	CASSLVVYEQYF	TGTGCCAGCAGCTTAGTAGTCTACGAGCAGTACTTC
TRBJ2-2	.	TRBV7-9	TRBD2	CASSLYNLWTSGSGGELFF	TGTGCCAGCAGCTTGTATAATCTATGGACTAGCGGGAGTGGCGGGGAGCTGTTTTTT
TRBJ2-7	.	TRBV12-3/TRBV12-4	.	CASSPTDSPYEQYF	TGTGCCAGCAGCCCGACGGACAGCCCCTACGAGCAGTACTTC
TRBJ1-5	.	TRBV6-1	.	CASQKEGNQPQHF	TGTGCCAGCCAGAAGGAGGGCAATCAGCCCCAGCATTTT
TRBJ1-2	many	TRBV6-1	TRBD1	CASSENRWGQGARRGGYTF	TGTGCCAGCAGTGAAAACAGATGGGGGCAGGGGGCCCGCCGCGGTGGCTACACCTTC
TRBJ1-3	.	TRBV14	.	CASSQGLGSSGNTIYF	TGTGCCAGCAGCCAAGGTCTCGGCAGCTCTGGAAACACCATATATTTT
TRBJ2-3	many	TRBV20-1	TRBD2	CSAGTSGGTDTQYF	TGCAGTGCCGGGACTAGCGGGGGCACAGATACGCAGTATTTT
TRBJ2-2	many	TRBV10-3	.	CAISAWSHGAGELFF	TGTGCCATCAGCGCCTGGAGCCATGGGGCCGGGGAGCTGTTTTTT
TRBJ2-7	few	TRBV6-2/TRBV6-3	.	CASSDSPTYEQYF	TGTGCCAGTTCGGACAGTCCCACTTACGAGCAGTACTTC
TRBJ2-3	many	TRBV20-1	.	CSARRSDTQYF	TGCAGTGCTAGAAGAAGTGATACGCAGTATTTT
TRBJ1-6	many	TRBV10-3	.	CAISESGMNSPLHF	TGTGCCATCAGTGAGTCAGGGATGAATTCACCCCTCCACTTT
TRBJ2-7	many	TRBV3-1	.	CASSQGGKGNYEQYF	TGTGCCAGCAGCCAAGGAGGTAAGGGGAACTACGAGCAGTACTTC
TRBJ2-3	many	TRBV11-1	.	CASSRTRAGQYTDTQYF	TGTGCCAGCAGCCGAACTCGGGCGGGACAGTACACAGATACGCAGTATTTT
TRBJ2-6	many	TRBV28	.	CASSLRESGANVLTF	TGTGCCAGCAGCCTCAGGGAATCTGGGGCCAACGTCCTGACTTTC
TRBJ1-2	.	TRBV2	.	CAGLGDGYTF	TGTGCCGGTCTTGGGGATGGCTACACCTTC
TRBJ2-5	many	TRBV7-8	.	CASSRKGTGPAQETQYF	TGTGCCAGCAGCAGAAAGGGGACTGGGCCGGCTCAAGAGACCCAGTACTTC
TRBJ2-1	few	TRBV6-1	.	CASGGGFGAGFF	TGTGCCAGCGGAGGTGGTTTTGGAGCTGGTTTCTTC
TRBJ2-2	many	TRBV18	TRBD2	CASSPGTSLNAGELFF	TGTGCCAGCTCACCGGGGACTAGCCTGAATGCCGGGGAGCTGTTTTTT
TRBJ1-5	.	TRBV9	TRBD1	CASSAGTGGMEPQHF	TGTGCCAGCAGCGCTGGGACAGGGGGCATGGAGCCCCAGCATTTT
TRBJ2-1	many	TRBV20-1	.	CSAREGEEYNEQFF	TGCAGTGCTAGAGAAGGTGAGGAGTACAATGAGCAGTTCTTC
TRBJ2-3	few	TRBV7-3	.	CASSPRWSDSPSTDTQYF	TGTGCCAGCAGCCCCCGGTGGTCGGACAGCCCTAGCACAGATACGCAGTATTTT
TRBJ1-3	many	TRBV11-2	.	CASSLRQQISGNTIYF	TGTGCCAGCAGCTTACGCCAACAGATCTCTGGAAACACCATATATTTT
TRBJ1-2	.	TRBV2	TRBD1	CASSLSGTGSDGYTF	TGTGCCAGCAGTTTGTCCGGGACAGGGTCTGATGGCTACACCTTC
TRBJ2-7	.	TRBV29-1	.	CSVEGEHF	TGCAGCGTTGAGGGTGAACACTTC
TRBJ2-1	many	TRBV20-1	TRBD2	CSAGTSGHRSYNEQFF	TGCAGTGCTGGGACTAGCGGTCATCGCTCCTACAATGAGCAGTTCTTC
TRBJ1-2	.	TRBV7-9	TRBD1	CASSLALPGGDGYTF	TGTGCCAGCAGCTTAGCGCTGCCAGGGGGTGATGGCTACACCTTC